This T cell receptor (beta chain) came from a study of tumor-infiltrating lymphocytes in primary liver carcinoma. Without any cell sorting, roughly 18-34 mg of bulk tissue yielded co-extracted RNA and DNA. This clonotype was counted ten times or more. The CDR3 runs to 15 residues. Germline trimming cut 6 bases from V and 0 bases from J; bases unmatched to any gene: 6. Germline CDR1 and CDR2: MNHNS and SASEGT. Starting from around 0.45 ug of total RNA, TCR beta cDNA was produced with a primer in the constant region. Generation of the TCR beta libraries relied on three nested multiplex PCR rounds using slightly modified ARM-PCR. Investigators reported that the first two PCR rounds, at around 11 cycles each, used TRBV1-TRBV30 forward primers with a C-beta reverse primer. TCRdb independently ran MiXCR on the multiplex PCR reads; one entry per CDR3 protein. The table includes tens of thousands of distinct CDR3 sequences, about two thirds detected once.

This TCR derives from a man aged 35-49 years with primary liver carcinoma and hepatitis B virus infection. The sample comprised liver tumor tissue from sampling region 5. The subset here: tumor region T5, tumor centre. The chain couples TRBV6-1 to TRBJ1-1; 8 bases are shared with TRBD1. The CDR3 loop is CASSGQGLVNTEAFF. The CDR3 DNA is TGTGCCAGCAGCGGACAGGGCCTGGTGAACACTGAAGCTTTCTTT.